The sequence of this T cell receptor beta chain was determined in a study of T-cell memory formation after mild COVID-19. Overall study results and limits: Whether day 37 second-wave clones are SARS-CoV-2-specific was not confirmed. Pre-infection memory held some responding clones, suggesting pre-existing cross-reactive T cells responded. Day 15 to 85 contracting clones showed balanced CD4/CD8; later expanders leaned CD4+.

This clonotype was seen more than once but under ten times. Its specificity is unknown. J gave up 3 bases and V 5 bases, and 5 bases lay outside the gene matches. The CDR3 sequence is 14 residues long. Germline CDR1 and CDR2: SEHNR and FQNEAQ (reference sequence). TCRalpha and TCRbeta libraries used 5'RACE with constant-segment primers and UMIs. TCRdb itself ran the 5' RACE reads through MiXCR, one entry per CDR3 protein. The sample contains 150,000 to 200,000 distinct CDR3 sequences, about 21% of which appear only once. Sample: PBMCs or a T cell subset sorted from them (not recorded which). The receptor was isolated from an adult woman who had mild COVID-19 (a few samples of this study predate the infection). Cell type and time point are not known. The genes are TRBV7-9 and TRBJ2-3, with 7 bases aligning to TRBD1. CDR3 sequence (DNA): TGTGCCAGCAGCACAGGGGCGCGGACAGATACGCAGTATTTT. Encoded protein: CASSTGARTDTQYF.